The rows below give T cell receptor beta chains drawn from one sample of a study of blood T cell repertoires in COVID-19. Measured with immunoSEQ multiplex PCR; TCRdb has only the in-frame clones, and not every one. The table includes about 200,000 clones, about 90% detected once. Sequencing was carried out using peripheral blood. These receptors originate from a man between 18 and 35 years old with active or convalescent COVID-19. The CDR3 runs from the conserved cysteine through the conserved F or W. The order of the fields is J gene, clone size, V gene, D gene, CDR3 protein, CDR3 DNA. The D gene is left open where the match is weak. Clone size, where shown, is once, few, many, or a class for clones that have expanded.

TRBJ2-7,.,TRBV7-9,.,CASSSVSEQYF,TGTGCCAGCAGCTCAGTGTCCGAGCAGTACTTC
TRBJ2-2,.,TRBV7-3,TRBD1,CASAGQGGTGELFF,TGTGCCAGCGCCGGACAGGGTGGGACCGGGGAGCTGTTTTTT
TRBJ2-1,.,TRBV10-3,.,CASSSYNEQFF,TGTGCCTCGTCCTCCTACAATGAGCAGTTCTTC
TRBJ2-7,once,TRBV11-2,.,CASSLARAGYEQYF,TGTGCCAGCAGCTTAGCCAGGGCCGGATACGAGCAGTACTTC
TRBJ2-3,.,TRBV10-1,TRBD2,CASSEGTSGGAQYF,TGCGCCAGCAGTGAGGGGACTAGCGGGGGTGCGCAGTATTTT
TRBJ2-6,few,TRBV6-2/TRBV6-3,.,CASSYSWQNSGANVLTF,TGTGCCAGCAGTTACTCGTGGCAGAACTCTGGGGCCAACGTCCTGACTTTC
TRBJ1-2,.,TRBV5-5,TRBD1,CASSRLTGGYGYTF,TGTGCCAGCAGCCGATTGACAGGGGGCTATGGCTACACCTTC
TRBJ1-2,once,TRBV7-9,.,CASSLGGAVLGYTF,TGTGCCAGCAGCTTAGGGGGCGCAGTCCTGGGCTACACCTTC
TRBJ2-2,few,TRBV7-7,.,CASSLGRGNTGELFF,TGTGCTAGCAGCTTGGGCAGGGGTAACACCGGGGAGCTGTTTTTT
TRBJ2-1,.,TRBV27,TRBD1,CASSTLTGVLTEQFF,TGTGCCAGCAGTACCCTGACAGGGGTGCTTACGGAGCAGTTCTTC
TRBJ1-2,.,TRBV30,.,CAWSVRPDSGYTF,TGTGCCTGGAGTGTACGGCCTGACTCTGGCTACACCTTC
TRBJ2-2,.,TRBV6-5,.,CASSYDGVDTGELFF,TGTGCCAGCAGTTACGACGGGGTTGACACCGGGGAGCTGTTTTTT
TRBJ2-1,.,TRBV24-1,TRBD1,CATSDRQGPNEQFF,TGTGCCACCAGTGATAGACAGGGCCCCAATGAGCAGTTCTTC
TRBJ2-1,.,TRBV6-5,.,CASSYSGGSYNEQFF,TGTGCCAGCAGTTACTCCGGGGGCTCCTACAATGAGCAGTTCTTC
TRBJ2-5,.,TRBV6-5,.,CASSLQETQYF,TGTGCCAGCAGCCTCCAAGAGACCCAGTACTTC